These 9 T cell receptor beta chains originate from one sample sequenced in a study of vaccination and CD4 T cells after COVID-19. As for time point: late sampling 161 to 241 days after vaccination in three convalescent patients. One entry per CDR3 protein, called by TCRdb with MiXCR from the PCR reads. This sample carries 35,000 to 45,000 distinct CDR3 sequences, 35% to 45% of them seen once, and the ten largest clones take 5% to 6.5%. The sequences come from CD4+ T cells from blood, collected about 7 months after SARS-CoV-2 vaccination. The receptors come from a human donor who had recovered from COVID-19.

The chain combines TRBV5-5 with TRBJ2-7; D unclear. Trimming shortened V by 4 bases and J by 2 bases, and 19 bases separated the two germline ends. Germline V gene sequence: CDR1 SGHKS, CDR2 YYEKEE (reference sequence). The CDR3 spans 16 residues. The CDR3 reads CASSHIPAERPYEQYF. CDR3 in DNA: TGTGCCAGCAGCCACATACCCGCTGAACGGCCCTACGAGCAGTACTTC.

V and J are TRBV20-1 and TRBJ2-2; a possible D gene is TRBD1 (6 bases). This CDR3 contains 14 residues. Germline values: CDR1 DFQATT, CDR2 SNEGSKA (reference sequence). Deletions cut 0 bases from V and 6 bases from J, with 11 bases between. CDR3 bases: TGCAGTGCTAGAGAGCAACAGGGCTCCGGGGAGCTGTTTTTT. As protein: CSAREQQGSGELFF.

The chain employs TRBV20-1 and TRBJ2-7; TRBD1 matches 10 bases. Germline CDR1 is DFQATT and CDR2 is SNEGSKA (reference sequence). This CDR3 region has 15 residues. Losses at the gene ends were 0 bases for V and 2 bases for J; bases not matched to a gene: 4. CDR3 DNA: TGCAGTGCTAGAGATCCGGACAGGGGGGCCTACGAGCAGTACTTC. Translating it yields CSARDPDRGAYEQYF.

The V call is TRBV2, the J call TRBJ1-2; 8 bases align to TRBD1. The CDR3 is made up of 13 amino acids. V shed 3 bases and J 12 bases; nucleotides not matched to a gene: 9. Germline CDR1 and CDR2: SNHLY and FYNNEI. Here the CDR3 reads CASSERQGIGHTF. In DNA form, the CDR3 reads TGTGCCAGCAGTGAGCGACAGGGGATAGGCCACACCTTC.

The CDR3 sequence: CASSFRRGVQETQYF. The CDR3 DNA is TGTGCCAGCAGTTTCCGCAGGGGGGTTCAAGAGACCCAGTACTTC. This sequence joins TRBV27 and TRBJ2-5; D may be TRBD1 (7 bases). The CDR3 totals 15 residues. Trimming shortened V by 3 bases and J by 2 bases, and 13 bases separated the two germline ends. CDR1 is MNHEY, CDR2 SMNVEV, per germline (reference sequence).

The genes are TRBV29-1 and TRBJ2-3, with 11 nucleotides matching TRBD2. CDR3 length equals 17 residues. CDR1 SQVTM and CDR2 ANQGSEA come from the germline V gene. V lost 7 bases, J lost 0 bases, and 12 bases stayed unmatched. The CDR3 region is CSADSGRAFRSTDTQYF. The DNA of the CDR3 is TGCAGCGCAGATAGCGGGAGGGCCTTTCGTAGCACAGATACGCAGTATTTT.

This clonotype was seen only a few times. This sequence joins TRBV28 and TRBJ2-3; 7 bases agree with TRBD1. Germline-derived CDR1 and CDR2 are MDHEN and SYDVKM. The CDR3 totals 14 residues. Trimming cost V 2 bases and J 6 bases; bases outside gene matches: 5. CDR3 residues: CASSLPDRVDTQYF. The CDR3 nucleotides are TGTGCCAGCAGTTTACCCGACAGGGTCGATACGCAGTATTTT.

The chain recombines TRBV27 with TRBJ2-2; TRBD2 is a possible D gene (6 bases). There are 19 residues in the CDR3. The V and J ends lost 4 bases and 2 bases respectively, with 23 bases between them. Germline loops: CDR1 MNHEY, CDR2 SMNVEV (reference sequence). CDR3 protein: CASSWWGWRAGSNTGELFF. In DNA, the CDR3 is TGTGCCAGCAGTTGGTGGGGGTGGAGGGCAGGGTCCAACACCGGGGAGCTGTTTTTT.

This clonotype showed up just a few times. The genes are TRBV25-1 and TRBJ1-1, with no clear D. The CDR3 covers 13 residues. V dropped 1 base and J dropped 5 bases, with 8 bases sitting between them. Germline V CDR1 and CDR2: MGHDK, SYGVNS. The CDR3 spells CASSESLITEAFF. DNA for the CDR3: TGTGCCAGCAGTGAATCCCTTATAACTGAAGCTTTCTTT.